Below are 22 T cell receptor beta chains sequenced from a single sample in a study of cytomegalovirus exposure and HLA in healthy donors. The PCR contained 60 Vbeta and 13 Jbeta primers. Measured with immunoSEQ multiplex PCR; TCRdb has only the in-frame clones, and not every one. In the table there are roughly 60,000 clones, less than 85% of which are singletons. Sequencing was carried out using PBMCs. Every receptor here comes from a woman in her thirties in good health and CMV-seronegative.

The chain employs TRBV10-3 and TRBJ2-7; a weak D match, TRBD1 (6 bases). The CDR3 is 16 amino acids. The V gene's germline CDR1 is ENHRY and CDR2 SYGVKD. Trimming took off 3 bases at V and 0 bases at J, with 15 bases between the two ends. CDR3 coding DNA: TGTGCCATCAGTGAAGGGGTAGGGGGACCCTCCTACGAGCAGTACTTC. Its translation is CAISEGVGGPSYEQYF.

This clone is a singleton in its sample. The rearrangement uses TRBV2 and TRBJ2-5, with D possibly matching TRBD1 (6 bases). The V end was cut by 8 bases, the J end by 1 base, with 14 bases between. The CDR3 covers 14 residues. Germline assignment: CDR1 SNHLY and CDR2 FYNNEI. The CDR3 DNA sequence: TGTGCCAGCCAAGCCCAACAGGGCCAAGAGACCCAGTACTTC. Translated, it gives CASQAQQGQETQYF.

The chain links TRBV28 to TRBJ1-2; 7 bases agree with TRBD1. CDR1 MDHEN and CDR2 SYDVKM come from the germline V gene. V lost 2 bases to trimming and J lost 4 bases; unmatched junction nucleotides: 7. The CDR3 runs to 15 residues. The CDR3 DNA sequence: TGTGCCAGCAGTTTAGTTCCCAGGGGGGTCTATGGCTACACCTTC. Translation: CASSLVPRGVYGYTF.

The chain uses TRBV5-4 and TRBJ2-1, with 11 bases aligning to TRBD2. Germline lookup yields CDR1 SGHNT and CDR2 YYREEE (reference sequence). The CDR3 contains 20 residues. Trimming at V came to 3 bases and at J to 8 bases, leaving 22 bases not matched to a gene. CDR3: CASSSGALAGVSIGLDEQFF. CDR3 DNA: TGTGCCAGCAGCTCTGGGGCACTAGCGGGAGTTTCTATTGGCTTAGATGAGCAGTTCTTC.

The gene calls are TRBV27 and TRBJ2-1; 11 nucleotides match TRBD2. Germline assignment: CDR1 MNHEY and CDR2 SMNVEV (reference sequence). V was clipped by 3 bases and J by 3 bases; unmatched bases: 4. This CDR3 has 16 amino acids. Written as DNA, the CDR3 is TGTGCCAGCAGTTTGAGACTAGCGGGACTCTACAATGAGCAGTTCTTC. Amino acid sequence: CASSLRLAGLYNEQFF.

This rearrangement joins TRBV6-5 to TRBJ1-3; TRBD1 is a possible D gene (6 bases). The V and J ends lost 6 bases and 0 bases respectively, with 12 bases between them. CDR3 size: 15 residues. CDR1 and CDR2 (germline): MNHEY, SVGAGI. As DNA, the CDR3 is TGTGCCAGCAGCCCACGGACAGTCTCTGGAAACACCATATATTTT. Encoded protein: CASSPRTVSGNTIYF.

V gene TRBV7-9 combines with J gene TRBJ2-7, with 10 bases matching TRBD1. In germline, CDR1 is SEHNR, CDR2 FQNEAQ (reference sequence). Trimming removed 11 bases from V and 2 bases from J; junction bases left unmatched: 3. This CDR3 is built from 12 residues. CDR3 bases: TGTGCCGGGGACAGGGGTACCTACGAGCAGTACTTC. It specifies CAGDRGTYEQYF.

This chain links TRBV28 with TRBJ2-2, with 10 bases aligning to TRBD2. The germline V gene encodes CDR1 MDHEN and CDR2 SYDVKM. This CDR3 has 14 residues. V lost 7 bases, J lost 5 bases, and 4 bases stayed unmatched. CDR3 DNA: TGTGCCAGCAAACTAGCGGGACAAACCGGGGAGCTGTTTTTT. It encodes CASKLAGQTGELFF.

The V and J genes are TRBV7-2 and TRBJ2-3; D possibly corresponds to TRBD2 (6 bases). Per germline, CDR1 SGHTA and CDR2 FQGNSA. Trimming removed 5 bases from V and 0 bases from J, with 15 bases in between. The CDR3 has 16 amino acids. Here the CDR3 DNA reads TGTGCCAGCAGCGGGGGGACTTTTACTAGCACAGATACGCAGTATTTT. It codes for CASSGGTFTSTDTQYF.

This clone appeared a few times. CDR3 sequence: CASKTSLYEQFF. In DNA form, the CDR3 reads TGTGCCAGCAAGACTAGTTTATATGAGCAGTTCTTC. V usage is TRBV19 and J usage is TRBJ2-1, with a weak D call TRBD2 (6 bases). This CDR3 is built from 12 residues. Deletions cut 9 bases from V and 8 bases from J, with 14 bases between. Germline assignment: CDR1 LNHDA and CDR2 SQIVND (reference sequence).

This clone has just a few counts. CDR3 amino acids: CASSFLSGSNTGELFF. CDR3 nucleotides: TGTGCCAGCAGCTTCCTTAGCGGATCGAACACCGGGGAGCTGTTTTTT. This chain connects TRBV7-9 to TRBJ2-2, with D tentatively TRBD2 (6 bases). Germline V lookup: CDR1 SEHNR, CDR2 FQNEAQ (reference sequence). The CDR3 is 16 residues long. The V end was cut by 3 bases, the J end by 0 bases, with 11 bases between. The full variable domain, completed using reference TRBV7-9 and TRBJ2-2, is DTGVSQNPRHKITKRGQNVTFRCDPISEHNRLYWYRQTLGQGPEFLTYFQNEAQLEKSRLLSDRFSAERPKGSFSTLEIQRTEQGDSAMYLCASSFLSGSNTGELFFGEGSRLTVL.

This sequence joins TRBV6-1 and TRBJ2-7, with TRBD2 matching 11 bases. V shed 2 bases and J 2 bases; nucleotides not matched to a gene: 5. Germline values: CDR1 MNHNS, CDR2 SASEGT. The CDR3 extends over 16 amino acids. CDR3 sequence (DNA): TGTGCCAGCAGTGAAAGACTAGCGGGACGAACCTACGAGCAGTACTTC. Its translation is CASSERLAGRTYEQYF.

The chain recombines TRBV5-1 with TRBJ1-3; D is perhaps TRBD1 (5 bases). This CDR3 is built from 15 residues. The V gene lost 0 bases and the J gene lost 2 bases, with 9 bases spanning the gap. Per the germline V gene, CDR1 is SGHRS and CDR2 is YFSETQ. CDR3 protein: CASSLEGFAGNTIYF. The CDR3, as DNA: TGCGCCAGCAGCTTGGAGGGGTTTGCTGGAAACACCATATATTTT.

The rearrangement links TRBV15 to TRBJ1-4; D is undetermined. V was shortened by 0 bases and J by 8 bases, with 10 bases between the two germline ends. The CDR3 totals 14 residues. Germline loops: CDR1 LNHNV, CDR2 YYDKDF (reference sequence). CDR3 sequence reads: CATSRDLKEEKLFF. The CDR3, as DNA: TGTGCCACCAGCAGAGATCTCAAGGAGGAAAAACTGTTTTTT.

The genes are TRBV11-3 and TRBJ2-1; a weak D match, TRBD2 (5 bases). The CDR3 is 14 residues long. CDR1 SGHNT and CDR2 YENEEA come from the germline V gene. The V and J ends lost 7 bases and 0 bases respectively, with 10 bases between them. The CDR3 DNA sequence: TGTGCCAGCAAGGATGGGAGCTCCTACAATGAGCAGTTCTTC. Protein product: CASKDGSSYNEQFF. The full variable domain, its missing parts supplied by reference TRBV11-3 and TRBJ2-1, is EAGVVQSPRYKIIEKKQPVAFWCNPISGHNTLYWYLQNLGQGPELLIRYENEEAVDDSQLPKDRFSAERLKGVDSTLKIQPAELGDSAVYLCASKDGSSYNEQFFGPGTRLTVL.

The chain is built from TRBV5-4 and TRBJ1-1, with no clear D. Germline CDR1 is SGHNT and CDR2 is YYREEE (reference sequence). Between the trimmed V and J ends, which lost 1 base and 9 bases, there was a span of 13 bases. The CDR3 loop spans 13 amino acids. CDR3 nucleotide sequence: TGTGCCAGCAGCTTGTTAGTCGGAGGTAAAGCTTTCTTT. Its translation is CASSLLVGGKAFF.

V is TRBV18 and J is TRBJ2-6, with D tentatively TRBD1 (7 bases). The CDR3 runs 19 residues. Germline V CDR1 and CDR2: KGHSH, LQKENI. The V end was cut by 0 bases, the J end by 0 bases, with 15 bases between. The CDR3: CASSPPYAGQSSGANVLTF. The CDR3 DNA is TGTGCCAGCTCACCACCGTACGCGGGACAGAGCTCTGGGGCCAACGTCCTGACTTTC.

V is TRBV7-9 and J is TRBJ2-2; 7 positions match TRBD2. The CDR3 has 18 residues. CDR1 is SEHNR and CDR2 is FQNEAQ in the germline V gene (reference sequence). The V segment lost 3 bases and the J segment 0 bases; nucleotides outside the gene matches: 10. CDR3 protein: CASSFPGLPVANTGELFF. The CDR3 DNA is TGTGCCAGCAGCTTTCCGGGACTACCCGTCGCGAACACCGGGGAGCTGTTTTTT.

The V gene is TRBV28, the J gene TRBJ2-1, with unresolved D. V dropped 3 bases and J dropped 9 bases, with 12 bases sitting between them. There are 13 residues in the CDR3. CDR1 and CDR2 from the germline V gene are MDHEN and SYDVKM. CDR3 sequence (DNA): TGTGCCAGCAGTTTCCTCCAGGAAGGTGAGCAGTTCTTC. The encoded protein is CASSFLQEGEQFF.

The V call is TRBV6-6, the J call TRBJ2-7, with D possibly matching TRBD2 (7 bases). The CDR3 is made up of 12 amino acids. Germline CDR1 reads MNHNY; CDR2 reads SVGAGI (reference sequence). Trimming shortened V by 10 bases and J by 5 bases, and 15 bases separated the two germline ends. The CDR3 loop reads CATRAGANEQYV. CDR3 sequence (DNA): TGTGCCACCCGGGCGGGGGCCAACGAGCAGTACGTC.

The rearrangement links TRBV5-4 to TRBJ2-7; perhaps TRBD1 as D (6 bases). Germline loops: CDR1 SGHNT, CDR2 YYREEE (reference sequence). The CDR3 spans 12 residues. The V and J ends lost 4 bases and 3 bases respectively, with 8 bases between them. The CDR3 DNA follows: TGTGCCAGCAGCGCGGACAGCTACGAGCAGTACTTC. Its protein is CASSADSYEQYF.

The table lists this clone with a few counts. The rearrangement uses TRBV11-2 and TRBJ2-7; weak D call: TRBD1 (5 bases). V lost 5 bases and J 3 bases, leaving 14 bases between the germline ends. CDR3 length: 14 residues. CDR1 and CDR2 (germline): SGHAT, FQNNGV. Written as DNA, the CDR3 is TGTGCCAGCAGCGTGGACACCTTCCTCTACGAGCAGTACTTC. Amino acids: CASSVDTFLYEQYF.